The T cell receptor (beta chain) described here comes from a study of OX40 agonist ivuxolimab in advanced cancers. About the research overall: Patients took ivuxolimab, an agonistic anti-OX40 (CD134) antibody. A male proportion of under 90% was recorded, with mean age about 62 years and range about 20 to 90.

Sequencing was performed with immunoSEQ multiplex PCR; in TCRdb, only in-frame clones are kept and a portion is missing. The sample contains about 54,000 clones, approximately 75% of which appear only once. Sampling of blood occurred at baseline, cycle 4 day 1, and cycle 7 day 1. Trimming cost V 4 bases and J 2 bases, with 7 bases left between them. This CDR3 spans 14 amino acids. In germline, CDR1 is SGHTS, CDR2 YDEGEE. The genes are TRBV5-8 and TRBJ2-6; D is uncertain. Sequences were derived from CD4+ or CD8+ T cells sorted from blood, sampled in a trial of the OX40 agonist ivuxolimab. The clonotype was recovered from an adult with an advanced solid tumor such as melanoma, head and neck, liver or kidney cancer. CDR3 sequence (DNA): TGTGCCAGCAGCGGTGAGGCTGGGGCCAACGTCCTGACTTTC. The encoded protein is CASSGEAGANVLTF. Full variable domain (missing parts from reference TRBV5-8 and TRBJ2-6): EAGVTQSPTHLIKTRGQQATLRCSPISGHTSVYWYQQALGLGLQFLLWYDEGEERNRGNFPPRFSGRQFPNYSSELNVNALELEDSALYLCASSGEAGANVLTFGAGSRLTVL.